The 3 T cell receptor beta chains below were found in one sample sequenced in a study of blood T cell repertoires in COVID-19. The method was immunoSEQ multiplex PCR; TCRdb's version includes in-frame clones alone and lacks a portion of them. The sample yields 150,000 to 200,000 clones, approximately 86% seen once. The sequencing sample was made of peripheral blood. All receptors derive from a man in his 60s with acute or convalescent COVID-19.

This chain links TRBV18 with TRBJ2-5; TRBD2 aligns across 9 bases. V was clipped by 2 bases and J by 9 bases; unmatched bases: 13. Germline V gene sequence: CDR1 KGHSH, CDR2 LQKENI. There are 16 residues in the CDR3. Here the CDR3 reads CASSPSGTSLSGSQYF. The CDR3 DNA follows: TGTGCCAGCTCACCAAGCGGGACTAGCCTGTCAGGGTCCCAGTACTTC.

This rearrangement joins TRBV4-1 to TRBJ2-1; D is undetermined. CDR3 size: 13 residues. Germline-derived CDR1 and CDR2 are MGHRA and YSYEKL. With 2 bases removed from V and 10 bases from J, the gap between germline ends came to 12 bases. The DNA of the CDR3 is TGCGCCAGCAGCCAACCCTTACAAGTCGAGCAGTTCTTC. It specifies CASSQPLQVEQFF.

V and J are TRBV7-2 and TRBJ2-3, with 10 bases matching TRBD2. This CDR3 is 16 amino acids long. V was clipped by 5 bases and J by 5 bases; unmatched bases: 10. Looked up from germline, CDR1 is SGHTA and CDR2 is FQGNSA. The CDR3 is CASSLRSGRAVDTQYF. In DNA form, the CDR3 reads TGTGCCAGCAGCCTTAGAAGCGGGAGGGCCGTAGATACGCAGTATTTT.